The 3 T cell receptor beta chains reported below all come from one sample, sequenced in a study of T cells in Graves' hyperthyroidism and ophthalmopathy. Researchers amplified the TCR beta CDR3 regions from RNA transcripts. The HTBI primer set was used in a first-round RT-PCR of the TCR CDR3. Each CDR3 protein gets one entry after TCRdb re-called the multiplex PCR reads with MiXCR. The repertoire includes over 650,000 distinct CDR3 sequences, approximately 42% of them detected once, and less than 9.5% sits in the top ten. Sequencing was carried out using peripheral blood or thyroid tissue (not recorded which). The receptors come from an adult man with Graves' disease, either hyperthyroidism or ophthalmopathy (not recorded which).

This clonotype has only a few counts. The J gene is TRBJ1-2, the V gene TRBV7-9; TRBD1 aligns across 7 bases. V gave up 5 bases and J gave up 5 bases; unmatched junction bases: 5. Germline CDR1 reads SEHNR; CDR2 reads FQNEAQ (reference sequence). The CDR3 has 13 amino acids. CDR3 protein: CASSNTGVYGYTF. CDR3 DNA: TGTGCCAGCAGCAACACAGGGGTGTATGGCTACACCTTC.

This clonotype was counted only a few times. The chain links TRBV20-1 to TRBJ2-2; TRBD2 matches at 8 bases. Trimming took 3 bases from V and 5 from J; bases not matched to a gene: 5. Germline V lookup: CDR1 DFQATT, CDR2 SNEGSKA (reference sequence). The CDR3 totals 14 residues. The CDR3 here is CSASIAGKTGELFF. CDR3 DNA: TGCAGTGCTAGCATAGCGGGGAAGACCGGGGAGCTGTTTTTT.

Notes on this clonotype: This may be a read error, as it is one base from a much larger clone. The J gene is TRBJ1-1, the V gene TRBV12-3 or TRBV12-4; 7 bases match TRBD1. V dropped 6 bases and J dropped 4; count of bases not matched to a gene: 5. This CDR3 spans 13 amino acids. CDR3 protein: CASRGTDATEAFF. The DNA of the CDR3 is TGTGCCAGCAGGGGGACAGACGCCACTGAAGCTTTCTTT.